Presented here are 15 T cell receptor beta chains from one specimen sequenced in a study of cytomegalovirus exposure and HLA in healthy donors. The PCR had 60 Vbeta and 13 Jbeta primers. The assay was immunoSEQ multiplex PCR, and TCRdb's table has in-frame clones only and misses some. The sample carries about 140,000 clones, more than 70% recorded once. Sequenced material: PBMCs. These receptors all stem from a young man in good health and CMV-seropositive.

CDR3 region: CATRQTQYGYTF. CDR3 sequence (DNA): TGTGCCACCCGACAGACACAGTATGGCTACACCTTC. V gene TRBV6-5 combines with J gene TRBJ1-2, with D possibly TRBD1 on 5 matching bases. Germline CDR1 MNHEY, CDR2 SVGAGI. The CDR3 covers 12 residues. V was shortened by 10 bases and J by 5 bases, with 14 bases between the two germline ends.

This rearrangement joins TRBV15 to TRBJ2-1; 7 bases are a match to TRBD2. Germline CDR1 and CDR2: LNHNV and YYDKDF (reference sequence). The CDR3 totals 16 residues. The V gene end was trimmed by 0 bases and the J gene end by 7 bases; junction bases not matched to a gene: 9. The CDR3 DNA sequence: TGTGCCACCAGCAGAGATGGGTCCAGCGGGAAGAATGAGCAGTTCTTC. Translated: CATSRDGSSGKNEQFF.

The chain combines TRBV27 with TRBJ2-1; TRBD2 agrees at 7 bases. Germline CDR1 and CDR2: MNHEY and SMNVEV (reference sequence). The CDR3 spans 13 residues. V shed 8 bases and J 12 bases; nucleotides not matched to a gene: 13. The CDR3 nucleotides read TGTGCCAGCGGGCGGGGGTCCAATGGGGGGCAGTTCTTC. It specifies CASGRGSNGGQFF.

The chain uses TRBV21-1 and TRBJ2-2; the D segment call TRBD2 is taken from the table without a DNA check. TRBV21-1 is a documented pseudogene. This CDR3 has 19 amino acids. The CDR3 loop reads CASSKRILNYYANTGELFF. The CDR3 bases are TGTGCCAGCAGCAAGCGGATCCTCAACTACTACGCGAACACCGGGGAGCTGTTTTTT.

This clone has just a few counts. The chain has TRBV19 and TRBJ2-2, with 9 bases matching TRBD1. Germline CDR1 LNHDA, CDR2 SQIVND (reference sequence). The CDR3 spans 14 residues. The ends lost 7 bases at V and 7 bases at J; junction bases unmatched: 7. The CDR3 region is CASKRQGGGGELFF. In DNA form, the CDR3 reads TGTGCCAGTAAACGACAGGGGGGCGGCGGGGAGCTGTTTTTT.

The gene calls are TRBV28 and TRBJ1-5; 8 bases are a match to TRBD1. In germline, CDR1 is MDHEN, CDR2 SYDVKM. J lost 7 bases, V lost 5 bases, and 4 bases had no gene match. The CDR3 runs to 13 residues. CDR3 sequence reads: CASSETGEQPQHF. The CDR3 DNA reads TGTGCCAGCAGTGAGACAGGGGAACAGCCCCAGCATTTT.

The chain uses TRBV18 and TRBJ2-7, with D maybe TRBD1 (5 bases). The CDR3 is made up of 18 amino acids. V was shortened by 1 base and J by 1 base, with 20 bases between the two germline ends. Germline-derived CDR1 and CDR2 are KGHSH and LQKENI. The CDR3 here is CASSPLGPPNRPSYEQYF. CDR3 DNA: TGTGCCAGCTCACCACTTGGTCCCCCCAACAGGCCTTCCTACGAGCAGTACTTC.

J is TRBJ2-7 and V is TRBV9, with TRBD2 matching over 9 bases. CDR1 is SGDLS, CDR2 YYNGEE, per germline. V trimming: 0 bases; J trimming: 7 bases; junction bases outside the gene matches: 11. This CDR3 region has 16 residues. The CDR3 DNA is TGTGCCAGCAGCGTAGACGTCCTAGCGGGAAGGGGTGAGCAGTACTTC. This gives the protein CASSVDVLAGRGEQYF.

The CDR3 loop is CASSEAGGAFQPQHF. CDR3 in DNA: TGCGCCAGCAGCGAGGCGGGAGGGGCTTTTCAGCCCCAGCATTTT. The chain couples TRBV5-1 to TRBJ1-5; D is perhaps TRBD1 (5 bases). The V gene lost 4 bases and the J gene lost 6 bases, with 17 bases spanning the gap. Germline CDR1 and CDR2: SGHRS and YFSETQ. This CDR3 spans 15 amino acids.

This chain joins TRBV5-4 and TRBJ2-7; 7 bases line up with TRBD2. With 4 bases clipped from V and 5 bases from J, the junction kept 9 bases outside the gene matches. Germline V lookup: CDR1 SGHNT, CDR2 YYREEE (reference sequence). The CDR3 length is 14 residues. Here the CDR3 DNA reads TGTGCCAGCAGCGTTCTAGCGGCCCCCCACGAGCAGTACTTC. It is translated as CASSVLAAPHEQYF.

The CDR3 spells CASTPHGGGNQPQHF. The CDR3 DNA sequence: TGTGCCAGCACCCCTCATGGAGGGGGCAATCAGCCCCAGCATTTT. The rearrangement links TRBV28 to TRBJ1-5, with a possible D match to TRBD1 (5 bases). The germline V gene encodes CDR1 MDHEN and CDR2 SYDVKM. Trimming left V 7 bases short and J 2 bases short, with 15 bases between. The CDR3 spans 15 residues.

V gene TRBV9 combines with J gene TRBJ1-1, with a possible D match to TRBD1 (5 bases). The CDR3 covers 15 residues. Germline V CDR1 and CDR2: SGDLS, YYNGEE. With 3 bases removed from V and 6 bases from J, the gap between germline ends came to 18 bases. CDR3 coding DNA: TGTGCCAGCAGCGAAAGTGGGGGGATAGTGCCTGAAGCTTTCTTT. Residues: CASSESGGIVPEAFF.

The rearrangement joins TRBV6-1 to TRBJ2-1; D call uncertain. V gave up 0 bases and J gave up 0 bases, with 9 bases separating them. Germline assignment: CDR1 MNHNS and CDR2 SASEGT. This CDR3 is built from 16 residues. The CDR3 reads CASSEAAVSSYNEQFF. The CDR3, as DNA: TGTGCCAGCAGTGAAGCGGCGGTAAGCTCCTACAATGAGCAGTTCTTC.

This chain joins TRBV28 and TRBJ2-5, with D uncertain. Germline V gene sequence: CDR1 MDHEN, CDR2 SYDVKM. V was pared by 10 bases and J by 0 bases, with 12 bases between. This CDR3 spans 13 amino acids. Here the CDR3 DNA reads TGTGCCATTACGACTGAAAACCAAGAGACCCAGTACTTC. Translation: CAITTENQETQYF.

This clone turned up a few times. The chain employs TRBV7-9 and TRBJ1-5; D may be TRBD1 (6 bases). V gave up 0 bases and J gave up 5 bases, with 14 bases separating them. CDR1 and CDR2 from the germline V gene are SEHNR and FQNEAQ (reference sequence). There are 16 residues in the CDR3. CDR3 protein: CASSLAGAGAHQPQHF. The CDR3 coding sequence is TGTGCCAGCAGCTTAGCTGGGGCAGGGGCCCATCAGCCCCAGCATTTT.